A single TCR beta chain is shown here with its context. Antigen specificity is unknown. Time point of the sample: blood 2 weeks post-SBRT. Stated treatment: 15 Gy SBRT to primary tumor, nephrectomy 4 weeks later. Blood was sampled at baseline, 2 weeks and 4 weeks after SBRT. Clear cell pathology was present in this patient's renal cell carcinoma. V lost 1 base and J lost 5, with 12 bases in between. The CDR3 has 14 residues. The V gene's germline CDR1 is SGHDT and CDR2 YYEEEE. Produced via immunoSEQ multiplex PCR; TCRdb's table is partial and in-frame only. The table includes fewer than 30,000 clones, approximately 81% detected once. The data stem from a study of radiation and T cells in renal cell carcinoma. General study findings and limits: Top tumor clonotypes rose in blood 2 weeks post-radiation, then contracted.

Sequences were derived from blood, sampled from a patient whose treatment included radiotherapy and nephrectomy. The TCR sequence derives from a man aged 55 to 70 with renal cell carcinoma. J is TRBJ2-5 and V is TRBV5-6, with D possibly matching TRBD2 (6 bases). This CDR3 reads CASSLLAGRETQYF. CDR3 coding DNA: TGTGCCAGCAGCTTGCTGGCGGGGAGGGAGACCCAGTACTTC.